Listed here are 18 T cell receptor beta chains from one sample, sequenced in a study of T cell responses to AZD1222 COVID-19 vaccine listed by TCRdb under 2021. The sample's time point, from its label and the paper: baseline before first vaccination. The protocol used for the library was the immunoSEQ multiplex PCR assay. What TCRdb holds here is the immuneACCESS table cut down to in-frame rearrangements. Part of the clones is not present; checked against another copy, under half of the missing clones reflect an unresolved V gene, and the others are unexplained. This sample lists approximately 150,000 clones; approximately 94% were detected once. 2.5% to 3% of the sample is in the top ten clones. This sample comprised peripheral blood, obtained on day 0 of AZD1222 vaccination. The receptors originated from an adult in good health.

The chain carries TRBV4-2 and TRBJ2-7; 10 bases match TRBD2. CDR1 and CDR2 from the germline V gene are LGHNA and YNFKEQ. The trim removed 6 bases at V and 0 bases at J, leaving 2 bases unmatched. The CDR3 runs to 14 residues. The CDR3, as DNA: TGTGCCAGCAGATCTAGCGGGAGCTCCTACGAGCAGTACTTC. This codes for CASRSSGSSYEQYF.

The J gene is TRBJ2-7, the V gene TRBV5-5; 7 nucleotides align to TRBD2. The CDR3 totals 13 residues. CDR1 SGHKS and CDR2 YYEKEE come from the germline V gene (reference sequence). V was pared by 4 bases and J by 12 bases, with 13 bases of the junction left unmatched. The CDR3 protein is CASSPEAGDRVYF. CDR3 coding DNA: TGTGCCAGCAGCCCGGAGGCGGGGGACCGAGTGTACTTC.

V usage is TRBV11-1 and J usage is TRBJ2-7; 7 nucleotides match TRBD2. V lost 0 bases, J lost 8 bases, and 7 bases stayed unmatched. Germline-derived CDR1 and CDR2 are SGHAT and FQDESV (reference sequence). The CDR3 covers 14 residues. The CDR3 DNA follows: TGTGCCAGCAGCTTAGCGCGGGGGAGTTACAAGCAGTACTTC. It translates to CASSLARGSYKQYF.

The V call is TRBV27, the J call TRBJ1-2; 12 bases fit TRBD1. CDR3 length: 15 amino acids. V dropped 0 bases and J dropped 8; count of bases not matched to a gene: 4. Germline V gene sequence: CDR1 MNHEY, CDR2 SMNVEV (reference sequence). The CDR3 nucleotides read TGTGCCAGCAGTTTATCTGGGACAGGGGGCCGCGGCTACACCTTC. This encodes CASSLSGTGGRGYTF.

The chain employs TRBV10-1 and TRBJ2-2, with 8 bases matching TRBD1. Germline V gene lookup returns CDR1 WNHNN and CDR2 SYGVQD (reference sequence). Trimming took 5 bases from V and 2 from J; bases not matched to a gene: 10. The CDR3 sequence is 17 residues long. In nucleotides, the CDR3 is TGCGCCAGCAGTTCTTCCGGGACAGGCCTCAACACCGGGGAGCTGTTTTTT. It translates to CASSSSGTGLNTGELFF.

The rearrangement links TRBV27 to TRBJ2-1, with TRBD2 matching over 8 bases. The CDR3 loop spans 14 amino acids. V lost 3 bases, J lost 12 bases, and 10 bases stayed unmatched. Germline CDR1 reads MNHEY; CDR2 reads SMNVEV (reference sequence). CDR3 in DNA: TGTGCCAGCAGTTTGGCGGGGGGACTCGGGGCGCAGTTCTTC. It codes for CASSLAGGLGAQFF.

V and J are TRBV6-1 and TRBJ1-5; D is unresolved. CDR1 and CDR2 from the germline V gene are MNHNS and SASEGT. The germline V and J ends were trimmed by 2 bases and 1 base, with 6 bases remaining between them. CDR3 length: 14 amino acids. The CDR3 coding sequence is TGTGCCAGCAGTGAAAGATACAGCAATCAGCCCCAGCATTTT. Translated, it gives CASSERYSNQPQHF.

The chain recombines TRBV12-3 or TRBV12-4 with TRBJ2-1; D gene ambiguous. The germline V and J ends were trimmed by 6 bases and 11 bases, with 14 bases remaining between them. This CDR3 is 12 amino acids long. The CDR3 here is CASSRVDNKQFF. CDR3 DNA: TGTGCCAGCAGCCGTGTCGATAACAAGCAGTTCTTC.

The chain recombines TRBV28 with TRBJ1-2; D is perhaps TRBD1 (5 bases). V lost 5 bases to trimming and J lost 8 bases, with 15 bases between them. Germline CDR1 MDHEN, CDR2 SYDVKM. This CDR3 is 13 amino acids long. DNA of the CDR3: TGTGCCAGCAGTCCCCTCGGGGCCGCCGGCTACACCTTC. Amino acid sequence: CASSPLGAAGYTF.

This chain links TRBV21-1 with TRBJ2-2; the DNA was not used to check the table's D call, TRBD1. TRBV21-1 is listed as a pseudogene. This CDR3 is built from 16 residues. In DNA, the CDR3 is TGTGCCAGCACCCTCCTAAAGACAGAGAACACCGGGGAGCTGTTTTTT. This translates into CASTLLKTENTGELFF.

The gene calls are TRBV7-9 and TRBJ1-3; 9 positions match TRBD1. V lost 5 bases and J lost 8; bases outside the gene matches: 7. The CDR3 sequence is 14 residues long. CDR1 and CDR2 from the germline V gene are SEHNR and FQNEAQ (reference sequence). This CDR3 is CASSRTGEVDTIYF. The CDR3 DNA reads TGTGCCAGCAGCCGGACAGGGGAGGTAGACACCATATATTTT.

The V call is TRBV5-5, the J call TRBJ2-3; 8 nucleotides match TRBD1. Per germline, CDR1 SGHKS and CDR2 YYEKEE (reference sequence). This CDR3 spans 14 amino acids. The V segment lost 3 bases and the J segment 1 base; nucleotides outside the gene matches: 1. In DNA form, the CDR3 reads TGTGCCAGCAGCTGGGGACAGGGCACAGATACGCAGTATTTT. Protein sequence: CASSWGQGTDTQYF.

V and J are TRBV9 and TRBJ1-1; the D is unclear. The germline gives CDR1 SGDLS, CDR2 YYNGEE. The V gene lost 2 bases and the J gene lost 4 bases, with 6 bases spanning the gap. The CDR3 length is 12 residues. CDR3 sequence (DNA): TGTGCCAGCAGCGTTAAGGGCACTGAAGCTTTCTTT. It codes for CASSVKGTEAFF.

The chain couples TRBV5-1 to TRBJ1-3; perhaps TRBD1 as D (5 bases). Germline CDR1 reads SGHRS; CDR2 reads YFSETQ. The CDR3 sequence is 16 residues long. V was pared by 0 bases and J by 4 bases, with 14 bases between. CDR3 in amino acids: CASSLVGEGFGNTIYF. CDR3 DNA: TGCGCCAGCAGCTTGGTGGGGGAAGGTTTCGGAAACACCATATATTTT.

V and J are TRBV28 and TRBJ2-1, with 8 bases matching TRBD2. Trimming took 5 bases from V and 0 from J; bases not matched to a gene: 9. CDR1 is MDHEN, CDR2 SYDVKM, per germline. The CDR3 is made up of 17 amino acids. The CDR3, as DNA: TGTGCCAGCAGTGATGGGGCAGCGGGAGACTCCTACAATGAGCAGTTCTTC. Its protein is CASSDGAAGDSYNEQFF.

The chain combines TRBV5-1 with TRBJ1-1; maybe TRBD1 (6 bases). CDR1 and CDR2 (germline): SGHRS, YFSETQ. The CDR3 runs to 15 residues. V shed 0 bases and J shed 1 base, with 10 bases lying between them. The CDR3 here is CASSLAGRGNTEAFF. In DNA form, the CDR3 reads TGCGCCAGCAGCTTGGCAGGCAGGGGGAACACTGAAGCTTTCTTT.

The V gene is TRBV5-5, the J gene TRBJ2-1, with 7 bases identical to TRBD2. V lost 4 bases and J lost 9; bases outside the gene matches: 7. From germline, CDR1 is SGHKS and CDR2 YYEKEE (reference sequence). The CDR3 is made up of 13 amino acids. The CDR3 here is CASSRDYSREQFF. The CDR3, as DNA: TGTGCCAGCAGCAGGGACTATTCCCGTGAGCAGTTCTTC.

The chain combines TRBV5-1 with TRBJ1-6; D is undetermined. This CDR3 spans 13 amino acids. V was pared by 4 bases and J by 10 bases, with 12 bases between. CDR1 SGHRS and CDR2 YFSETQ come from the germline V gene. For the CDR3, the DNA is TGCGCCAGCAGCACACACAAGGACTCACCCCTCCACTTT. Protein sequence: CASSTHKDSPLHF.